The 3 T cell receptor beta chains in this list originate from one sample, sequenced in a study of cytomegalovirus exposure and HLA in healthy donors. Amplification used 60 Vbeta primers and 13 Jbeta primers. The method was immunoSEQ multiplex PCR; TCRdb's version includes in-frame clones alone and lacks a portion of them. Of around 130,000 clones detected, under 90% appear once; the ten largest clones hold roughly 2.2%. The sequenced sample was PBMCs. The receptors were gathered from a woman aged 40 to 50 in good health and CMV-seronegative.

The chain uses TRBV5-5 and TRBJ2-4, with D maybe TRBD2 (7 bases). The CDR3 extends over 13 amino acids. V shed 6 bases and J shed 8 bases, with 15 bases lying between them. Per germline, CDR1 SGHKS and CDR2 YYEKEE (reference sequence). The CDR3 sequence: CASKEQGGDIQYF. The CDR3 bases are TGTGCCAGCAAGGAACAGGGAGGGGACATTCAGTACTTC. The variable domain in full, with the rest retrieved from reference TRBV5-5 and TRBJ2-4, is DAGVTQSPTHLIKTRGQQVTLRCSPISGHKSVSWYQQVLGQGPQFIFQYYEKEERGRGNFPDRFSARQFPNYSSELNVNALLLGDSALYLCASKEQGGDIQYFGAGTRLSVL.

The CDR3 bases are TGTGCCAGCAGCTTCGGGGGTATTACGCAGTATTTT. Encoded protein: CASSFGGITQYF. The rearrangement joins TRBV5-6 to TRBJ2-3; possibly TRBD2 for D (6 bases). Trimming left V 2 bases short and J 8 bases short, with 9 bases between. This CDR3 region has 12 residues. Per the germline V gene, CDR1 is SGHDT and CDR2 is YYEEEE. The whole variable domain, filled in from reference TRBV5-6 and TRBJ2-3, reads DAGVTQSPTHLIKTRGQQVTLRCSPKSGHDTVSWYQQALGQGPQFIFQYYEEEERQRGNFPDRFSGHQFPNYSSELNVNALLLGDSALYLCASSFGGITQYFGPGTRLTVL.

V is TRBV10-1 and J is TRBJ2-1; possibly TRBD1 for D (5 bases). This CDR3 contains 12 residues. Trimming shortened V by 2 bases and J by 10 bases, and 9 bases separated the two germline ends. Per germline, CDR1 WNHNN and CDR2 SYGVQD (reference sequence). The CDR3 nucleotides are TGCGCCAGCAGTGAGGGTCAGGGCGAGCAGTTCTTC. The encoded protein is CASSEGQGEQFF.